This T cell receptor (beta chain) was sequenced for a study of human T cells and chemical hapten exposure. Individual cDNA molecules in this library carried unique molecular identifiers. MiXCR, applied by TCRdb to the RACE reads, yields one record per CDR3 protein. The repertoire holds roughly 360,000 distinct CDR3 sequences, with 4% to 5.5% as singletons. V was cut by 4 bases and J by 7 bases, with 21 bases left in between. The CDR3 length is 16 residues. Germline V gene data show CDR1 as SGDLS and CDR2 as YYNGEE. This clonotype has at least ten counts. As for time point: patch test 1, 2 weeks after DPC sensitization. The treatment: therapeutic diphenylcyclopropenone sensitization with weekly scalp DPC.

This sequence originates from a woman aged 45-59 years with alopecia areata. Some clones in this sample may be carry-over from other donors' samples. Sequencing used whole blood, obtained in connection with sensitization to the hapten diphenylcyclopropenone (DPC). The chain carries TRBV9 and TRBJ2-1; D remains ambiguous. The CDR3 protein is CASSSPSERSGNEQFF. The CDR3 DNA reads TGTGCCAGCAGCTCCCCAAGCGAGAGATCTGGAAATGAGCAGTTCTTC.